Here is one T cell receptor beta chain with its context. The germline V gene encodes CDR1 MDHEN and CDR2 SYDVKM. With V trimmed by 5 bases and J by 3 bases, 9 bases remained unmatched. There are 16 residues in the CDR3. The sample originates from a study of tissue T cells after allogeneic stem cell transplantation. Background on the study: Several lines of graft-versus-host disease therapy were given to all patients, all with gastrointestinal involvement.

Survey-depth TCRbeta CDR3 sequencing reported V/J genes and productive frequencies. Some clones are missing from TCRdb's copy, which holds only in-frame ones; the method was immunoSEQ multiplex PCR. In the table there are about 43,000 clones, roughly 92% of which are singletons. The sequence was obtained from a woman aged 35-75 years who later had graft-versus-host disease after an allogeneic stem cell transplant. The sample consisted of blood, taken before transplantation. This chain uses TRBV28 with TRBJ1-4; TRBD1 matches 7 bases. Written as DNA, the CDR3 is TGTGCCAGCAGTCCCCCCGAGGGGGCCTCTAATGAAAAACTGTTTTTT. This encodes CASSPPEGASNEKLFF.